Sequencing of this TCR beta chain was carried out in a study of metastatic and nonmetastatic thyroid tumors. Study summary: Repertoires from blood and tumor or nodule tissue of malignant and benign thyroid patients were compared.

The V end was cut by 2 bases, the J end by 1 base, with 9 bases between. Germline V gene sequence: CDR1 MNHEY, CDR2 SVGEGT. This CDR3 contains 16 residues. This clone was counted between two and nine times. In the authors' workflow: Clinicopathological groups differed in CDR3, with these differences serving to build a distant-metastasis classifier for papillary thyroid cancer. Through MiXCR, TCRdb re-clonotyped the PCR reads. These V and J calls rely on TCRdb rather than the paper's analysis. Seen here are thousands of clones, about 30% observed once, and the top ten hold less than 25%. Patients had received no treatment of any kind before thyroid surgery.

The chain combines TRBV6-2 or TRBV6-3 with TRBJ2-6; D is perhaps TRBD2 (5 bases). Sequencing was done on a sample of adjacent normal tissue. The clonotype was recovered from a female donor with papillary thyroid cancer or a benign thyroid nodule (not recorded which). Some clones in this sample may be carry-over from other donors' samples. DNA for the CDR3: TGTGCCAGCAGTTACCCAGGAGGATCTGGGGCCAACGTCCTGACTTTC. Translating gives CASSYPGGSGANVLTF.